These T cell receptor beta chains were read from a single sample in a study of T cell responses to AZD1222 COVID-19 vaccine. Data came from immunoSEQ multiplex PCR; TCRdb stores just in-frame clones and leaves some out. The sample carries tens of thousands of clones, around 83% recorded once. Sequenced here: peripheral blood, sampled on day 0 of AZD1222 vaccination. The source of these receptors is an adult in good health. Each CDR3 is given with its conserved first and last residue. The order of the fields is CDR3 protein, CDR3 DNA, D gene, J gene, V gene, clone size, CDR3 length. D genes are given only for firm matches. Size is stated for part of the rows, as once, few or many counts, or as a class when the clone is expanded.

CASSSLSGARNIQYF | TGTGCCAGCAGCTCTCTATCAGGGGCCAGAAACATTCAGTACTTC | . | TRBJ2-4 | TRBV11-2 | . | 15
CASSQDWGYEQYF | TGTGCCAGCAGCCAAGATTGGGGCTACGAGCAGTACTTC | . | TRBJ2-7 | TRBV4-2 | . | 13
CASSQTLTYGYTF | TGTGCCAGCAGCCAGACATTAACATATGGCTACACCTTC | . | TRBJ1-2 | TRBV4-2 | . | 13
CSVRTGDYEQFF | TGCAGCGTTAGGACAGGTGACTATGAGCAGTTCTTC | TRBD1 | TRBJ2-1 | TRBV29-1 | . | 12
CASSLSGIDNEQFF | TGTGCCAGCAGCTTGTCAGGGATCGACAATGAGCAGTTCTTC | . | TRBJ2-1 | TRBV7-2 | . | 14
CASSLVVLSGGELFF | TGCGCCAGCAGCTTGGTAGTCCTCTCGGGCGGGGAGCTGTTTTTT | . | TRBJ2-2 | TRBV5-1 | . | 15
CASSFSVAAYGYTF | TGTGCCAGCAGTTTTTCGGTGGCGGCCTATGGCTACACCTTC | . | TRBJ1-2 | TRBV27 | few | 14
CASRYGGEYNEQFF | TGTGCCAGCAGGTACGGGGGGGAATACAATGAGCAGTTCTTC | TRBD2 | TRBJ2-1 | TRBV27 | . | 14
CASSLLGDRGFVGQFF | TGTGCCAGTAGTCTACTCGGGGACAGGGGGTTCGTAGGGCAGTTCTTC | TRBD1 | TRBJ2-1 | TRBV19 | . | 16
CSVEDQWGIGNEQYF | TGCAGCGTTGAAGATCAATGGGGAATCGGGAACGAGCAGTACTTC | . | TRBJ2-7 | TRBV29-1 | few | 15
CASSPAYNEQFF | TGTGCCAGCAGCCCAGCGTACAATGAGCAGTTCTTC | . | TRBJ2-1 | TRBV9 | . | 12
CASSLIARGTGELFF | TGTGCCAGCAGCTTGATCGCGCGGGGTACCGGGGAGCTGTTTTTT | . | TRBJ2-2 | TRBV7-6 | . | 15
CASSSGHGSYEQYF | TGTGCCAGCAGTTCCGGCCACGGATCCTACGAGCAGTACTTC | . | TRBJ2-7 | TRBV6-5 | . | 14
CASSIFSRGWGEPQHF | TGTGCCAGTAGTATTTTTTCACGAGGGTGGGGGGAGCCCCAGCATTTT | . | TRBJ1-5 | TRBV19 | medium-sized | 16
CASNDAGGFNEQFF | TGTGCCAGCAACGATGCGGGGGGATTCAATGAGCAGTTCTTC | TRBD2 | TRBJ2-1 | TRBV25-1 | . | 14
CASSGSVAGANTGELFF | TGTGCCAGCAGCGGGTCCGTAGCGGGGGCCAACACCGGGGAGCTGTTTTTT | TRBD2 | TRBJ2-2 | TRBV7-7 | . | 17
CASSPPGTGGDYGYTF | TGTGCCAGCTCACCTCCCGGGACAGGGGGTGACTATGGCTACACCTTC | TRBD1 | TRBJ1-2 | TRBV18 | once | 16
CASSSEQGREQYF | TGTGCCAGCAGTTCGGAACAGGGGCGCGAGCAGTACTTC | TRBD1 | TRBJ2-7 | TRBV6-5 | . | 13
CASSPASFSGNTIYF | TGCGCCAGCAGCCCGGCCTCCTTCTCAGGAAACACCATATATTTT | . | TRBJ1-3 | TRBV4-1 | once | 15
CATRGLRDGGYTF | TGTGCCACCAGGGGACTAAGGGATGGCGGCTACACCTTC | . | TRBJ1-2 | TRBV24-1 | . | 13
CASSSTGTGGYEQYF | TGCGCCAGCAGCTCTACCGGGACAGGGGGTTACGAGCAGTACTTC | TRBD1 | TRBJ2-7 | TRBV5-1 | . | 15